This paragraph reports one T cell receptor (beta chain). The sample belongs to a study of cytomegalovirus exposure and HLA in healthy donors. The primer mix had 60 Vbeta and 13 Jbeta primers. Method: immunoSEQ multiplex PCR; TCRdb's copy keeps in-frame clones and lacks some. The sample comprises approximately 140,000 clones, around 80% of which are singletons, and around 3.4% rests with the top ten. The sample comprised PBMCs. This TCR was sampled from a man in his forties in good health and CMV-seronegative.

Written as DNA, the CDR3 is TGTGCCAGCAGCCCGCAGGAAATCAGTAATCAGCCCCAGCATTTT. Its translation is CASSPQEISNQPQHF. The chain has TRBV7-2 and TRBJ1-5; D gene unclear. CDR1 SGHTA and CDR2 FQGNSA come from the germline V gene. V was shortened by 5 bases and J by 4 bases, with 15 bases between the two germline ends. The CDR3 consists of 15 residues. Filled out from reference TRBV7-2 and TRBJ1-5, the complete variable domain reads GAGVSQSPSNKVTEKGKDVELRCDPISGHTALYWYRQSLGQGLEFLIYFQGNSAPDKSGLPSDRFSAERTGGSVSTLTIQRTQQEDSAVYLCASSPQEISNQPQHFGDGTRLSIL.